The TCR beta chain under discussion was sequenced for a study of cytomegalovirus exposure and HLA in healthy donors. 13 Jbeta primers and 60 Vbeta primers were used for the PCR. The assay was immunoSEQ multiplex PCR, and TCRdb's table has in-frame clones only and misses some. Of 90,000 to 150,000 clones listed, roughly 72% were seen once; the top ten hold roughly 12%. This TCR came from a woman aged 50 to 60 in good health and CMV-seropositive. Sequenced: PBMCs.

CDR3 sequence (DNA): TGTGCCAGCAGCCACAGGGGGGCGACCTACGAGCAGTACTTC. It yields the protein CASSHRGATYEQYF. V and J are TRBV6-1 and TRBJ2-7, with TRBD1 matching over 8 bases. The ends lost 6 bases at V and 2 bases at J; junction bases unmatched: 6. Germline V CDR1 and CDR2: MNHNS, SASEGT. This CDR3 region has 14 residues.